These 20 T cell receptor beta chains came from one sample sequenced in a study of radiotherapy plus CTLA-4 blockade in lung cancer. Sequencing was performed with immunoSEQ multiplex PCR; in TCRdb, only in-frame clones are kept and a portion is missing. Of 35,000 or so clones listed, 75% to 90% are singletons. The source material was peripheral blood, sampled from a patient treated with radiotherapy plus ipilimumab. Receptor source: a human donor with non-small cell lung cancer who had stable disease on radiotherapy plus ipilimumab.

V and J are TRBV28 and TRBJ2-7, with D perhaps matching TRBD1 (6 bases). Trimming shortened V by 5 bases and J by 5 bases, and 16 bases separated the two germline ends. Germline V CDR1 and CDR2: MDHEN, SYDVKM. The CDR3 contains 14 residues. This CDR3 reads CASSRNSGVNEQYF. For the CDR3, the DNA is TGTGCCAGCAGTCGAAATTCAGGGGTTAACGAGCAGTACTTC.

This clone was seen a single time. V is TRBV2 and J is TRBJ2-1; D is unclear. Germline CDR1 reads SNHLY; CDR2 reads FYNNEI. The CDR3 is 15 amino acids. V dropped 0 bases and J dropped 1 base, with 7 bases sitting between them. This chain's CDR3 is CASSEATPSYNEQFF. CDR3 DNA: TGTGCCAGCAGTGAAGCGACTCCTTCCTACAATGAGCAGTTCTTC.

The V call is TRBV7-2, the J call TRBJ2-5; D gene unclear. V lost 3 bases and J 0 bases, leaving 5 bases between the germline ends. CDR1 is SGHTA, CDR2 FQGNSA, per germline. The CDR3 length is 13 residues. The CDR3 region is CASSFSYQETQYF. CDR3 DNA: TGTGCCAGCAGCTTCTCGTACCAAGAGACCCAGTACTTC.

The V gene is TRBV27, the J gene TRBJ2-1; 11 nucleotides line up with TRBD2. CDR1 and CDR2 from the germline V gene are MNHEY and SMNVEV (reference sequence). Unmatched junction bases numbered 5, after V lost 5 bases and J lost 5 bases. The CDR3 is 15 residues long. The CDR3: CASSPTSGINNEQFF. The CDR3 DNA reads as TGTGCCAGCAGTCCGACTAGCGGGATAAACAATGAGCAGTTCTTC.

V and J are TRBV5-6 and TRBJ2-3; a weak D match, TRBD2 (6 bases). V lost 2 bases, J lost 6 bases, and 10 bases lay in between. CDR3 length equals 13 residues. In germline, CDR1 is SGHDT, CDR2 YYEEEE. The CDR3 loop is CASSLGGPDTQYF. The CDR3 nucleotides are TGTGCCAGCAGCTTAGGAGGGCCGGATACGCAGTATTTT.

This clone was recorded once. The chain combines TRBV4-3 with TRBJ2-3; TRBD2 matches at 14 bases. Germline CDR1 is LGHNA and CDR2 is YSLEER. V was clipped by 1 base and J by 6 bases; unmatched bases: 6. The CDR3 spans 17 residues. The CDR3 loop is CASSQGWTSGRSDTQYF. In DNA form, the CDR3 reads TGCGCCAGCAGCCAAGGATGGACTAGCGGGAGGTCGGATACGCAGTATTTT.

The V and J genes are TRBV2 and TRBJ2-5, with TRBD1 matching over 8 bases. The CDR3 extends over 13 amino acids. After removal of 6 bases from V and 5 bases from J, the junction contained 5 bases not matched to a gene. The germline gives CDR1 SNHLY, CDR2 FYNNEI. CDR3 region: CASRSGGLETQYF. In nucleotides, the CDR3 is TGTGCCAGCAGGTCAGGGGGCTTGGAGACCCAGTACTTC.

This CDR3 reads CASSPRQSNNQPQHF. CDR3 sequence (DNA): TGTGCCAGCAGCCCCCGACAGAGTAACAATCAGCCCCAGCATTTT. The V and J genes are TRBV7-2 and TRBJ1-5, with D perhaps matching TRBD1 (5 bases). Germline assignment: CDR1 SGHTA and CDR2 FQGNSA. This CDR3 is built from 15 residues. The ends were cut back, 5 bases at V and 3 bases at J, with 14 bases in the middle.

The V and J genes are TRBV18 and TRBJ2-1; 9 nucleotides align to TRBD2. The CDR3 has 14 residues. With V trimmed by 3 bases and J by 9 bases, 6 bases remained unmatched. Germline lookup yields CDR1 KGHSH and CDR2 LQKENI. The CDR3 DNA follows: TGTGCCAGCTCACCGACTAGCGGAGAAACTGAGCAGTTCTTC. This encodes CASSPTSGETEQFF.

The CDR3 nucleotides are TGTGCCAGCAGTTTATCGGCCTTCAGGGGTTCGAATCAGCCCCAGCATTTT. Translated, it gives CASSLSAFRGSNQPQHF. The V gene is TRBV27, the J gene TRBJ1-5; weak D call: TRBD1 (6 bases). The CDR3 has 17 amino acids. Germline CDR1 is MNHEY and CDR2 is SMNVEV (reference sequence). V lost 0 bases to trimming and J lost 4 bases, with 16 bases between them.

The rearrangement uses TRBV10-1 and TRBJ1-1, with D perhaps TRBD1 (5 bases). V lost 4 bases to trimming and J lost 0 bases, with 6 bases between them. The CDR3 covers 13 residues. Per germline, CDR1 WNHNN and CDR2 SYGVQD (reference sequence). The CDR3 loop is CASSGGLNTEAFF. For the CDR3, the DNA is TGCGCCAGCAGTGGGGGCTTGAACACTGAAGCTTTCTTT.

V usage is TRBV6-1 and J usage is TRBJ2-7; 14 nucleotides line up with TRBD2. Germline CDR1 reads MNHNS; CDR2 reads SASEGT. This CDR3 contains 14 residues. The V gene end was trimmed by 7 bases and the J gene end by 6 bases; junction bases not matched to a gene: 5. CDR3 nucleotides: TGTGCCAGCAAAACCGGGACTAGCGGGAGCGAGCAGTACTTC. This gives the protein CASKTGTSGSEQYF.

This clone showed up just a few times. The rearrangement joins TRBV18 to TRBJ2-1; 9 nucleotides align to TRBD2. The CDR3 is 17 amino acids. The germline gives CDR1 KGHSH, CDR2 LQKENI. V was clipped by 2 bases and J by 0 bases; unmatched bases: 5. The CDR3 loop reads CASSPSASGNSYNEQFF. The CDR3 DNA sequence: TGTGCCAGCTCACCATCGGCTAGCGGGAACTCCTACAATGAGCAGTTCTTC.

The V gene is TRBV4-3, the J gene TRBJ2-7, with D possibly TRBD1 on 5 matching bases. The CDR3 length is 16 residues. Germline CDR1 LGHNA, CDR2 YSLEER. Trimming removed 0 bases from V and 3 bases from J, with 15 bases in between. CDR3 region: CASSQEVSGLYYEQYF. CDR3 nucleotide sequence: TGCGCCAGCAGCCAAGAGGTGTCAGGGTTATACTACGAGCAGTACTTC.

This chain connects TRBV28 to TRBJ2-7; D may be TRBD2 (6 bases). CDR1 and CDR2 from the germline V gene are MDHEN and SYDVKM. This CDR3 contains 13 residues. The V gene lost 7 bases and the J gene lost 3 bases, with 13 bases spanning the gap. CDR3: CASKNWEDYEQYF. CDR3 nucleotides: TGTGCCAGCAAGAACTGGGAGGACTACGAGCAGTACTTC.

The chain recombines TRBV29-1 with TRBJ2-7, with TRBD1 as a possible D gene (6 bases). Germline V gene sequence: CDR1 SQVTM, CDR2 ANQGSEA. Trimming left V 6 bases short and J 2 bases short, with 11 bases between. CDR3 size: 12 residues. DNA of the CDR3: TGCAGCGTCCGGGACATAACCTACGAGCAGTACTTC. This codes for CSVRDITYEQYF.

This clone was seen a single time. J is TRBJ2-7 and V is TRBV5-4, with 11 nucleotides matching TRBD2. The CDR3 loop spans 15 amino acids. The germline V gene has CDR1 SGHNT and CDR2 YYREEE (reference sequence). V was pared by 2 bases and J by 3 bases, with 4 bases of the junction left unmatched. CDR3 residues: CASSFGTSGHYEQYF. As DNA, the CDR3 is TGTGCCAGCAGCTTCGGGACTAGCGGACACTACGAGCAGTACTTC.

The gene calls are TRBV5-6 and TRBJ2-3, with TRBD1 as a possible D gene (6 bases). The CDR3 loop spans 14 amino acids. Trimming cost V 2 bases and J 3 bases, with 10 bases left between them. The germline CDR1 and CDR2 sequences are SGHDT and YYEEEE. The DNA for the CDR3 is TGTGCCAGCAGCTTAGGCAGGGGAACAGATACGCAGTATTTT. It is translated as CASSLGRGTDTQYF.

The chain employs TRBV7-9 and TRBJ2-1; 12 bases align to TRBD2. This CDR3 contains 19 residues. Germline-derived CDR1 and CDR2 are SEHNR and FQNEAQ (reference sequence). After removal of 4 bases from V and 0 bases from J, the junction contained 10 bases not matched to a gene. Here the CDR3 reads CASSSLLAGGSSSYNEQFF. Here the CDR3 DNA reads TGTGCCAGCAGCTCGCTACTAGCGGGAGGCTCTAGCTCCTACAATGAGCAGTTCTTC. Combining the CDR3 with reference TRBV7-9 and TRBJ2-1 gives the whole variable domain DTGVSQNPRHKITKRGQNVTFRCDPISEHNRLYWYRQTLGQGPEFLTYFQNEAQLEKSRLLSDRFSAERPKGSFSTLEIQRTEQGDSAMYLCASSSLLAGGSSSYNEQFFGPGTRLTVL.

V is TRBV28 and J is TRBJ1-5, with 7 bases matching TRBD1. J was trimmed by 16 bases and V by 2 bases; bases with no gene match: 20. Per the germline V gene, CDR1 is MDHEN and CDR2 is SYDVKM. CDR3 length: 16 amino acids. The CDR3 DNA sequence: TGTGCCAGCAGTTTAAGTTGGACAGGCGCAATAAGACCACCCCATTTT. Its protein product is CASSLSWTGAIRPPHF. Full variable domain (rest looked up from reference TRBV28 and TRBJ1-5): DVKVTQSSRYLVKRTGEKVFLECVQDMDHENMFWYRQDPGLGLRLIYFSYDVKMKEKGDIPEGYSVSREKKERFSLILESASTNQTSMYLCASSLSWTGAIRPPHFGDGTRLSIL.